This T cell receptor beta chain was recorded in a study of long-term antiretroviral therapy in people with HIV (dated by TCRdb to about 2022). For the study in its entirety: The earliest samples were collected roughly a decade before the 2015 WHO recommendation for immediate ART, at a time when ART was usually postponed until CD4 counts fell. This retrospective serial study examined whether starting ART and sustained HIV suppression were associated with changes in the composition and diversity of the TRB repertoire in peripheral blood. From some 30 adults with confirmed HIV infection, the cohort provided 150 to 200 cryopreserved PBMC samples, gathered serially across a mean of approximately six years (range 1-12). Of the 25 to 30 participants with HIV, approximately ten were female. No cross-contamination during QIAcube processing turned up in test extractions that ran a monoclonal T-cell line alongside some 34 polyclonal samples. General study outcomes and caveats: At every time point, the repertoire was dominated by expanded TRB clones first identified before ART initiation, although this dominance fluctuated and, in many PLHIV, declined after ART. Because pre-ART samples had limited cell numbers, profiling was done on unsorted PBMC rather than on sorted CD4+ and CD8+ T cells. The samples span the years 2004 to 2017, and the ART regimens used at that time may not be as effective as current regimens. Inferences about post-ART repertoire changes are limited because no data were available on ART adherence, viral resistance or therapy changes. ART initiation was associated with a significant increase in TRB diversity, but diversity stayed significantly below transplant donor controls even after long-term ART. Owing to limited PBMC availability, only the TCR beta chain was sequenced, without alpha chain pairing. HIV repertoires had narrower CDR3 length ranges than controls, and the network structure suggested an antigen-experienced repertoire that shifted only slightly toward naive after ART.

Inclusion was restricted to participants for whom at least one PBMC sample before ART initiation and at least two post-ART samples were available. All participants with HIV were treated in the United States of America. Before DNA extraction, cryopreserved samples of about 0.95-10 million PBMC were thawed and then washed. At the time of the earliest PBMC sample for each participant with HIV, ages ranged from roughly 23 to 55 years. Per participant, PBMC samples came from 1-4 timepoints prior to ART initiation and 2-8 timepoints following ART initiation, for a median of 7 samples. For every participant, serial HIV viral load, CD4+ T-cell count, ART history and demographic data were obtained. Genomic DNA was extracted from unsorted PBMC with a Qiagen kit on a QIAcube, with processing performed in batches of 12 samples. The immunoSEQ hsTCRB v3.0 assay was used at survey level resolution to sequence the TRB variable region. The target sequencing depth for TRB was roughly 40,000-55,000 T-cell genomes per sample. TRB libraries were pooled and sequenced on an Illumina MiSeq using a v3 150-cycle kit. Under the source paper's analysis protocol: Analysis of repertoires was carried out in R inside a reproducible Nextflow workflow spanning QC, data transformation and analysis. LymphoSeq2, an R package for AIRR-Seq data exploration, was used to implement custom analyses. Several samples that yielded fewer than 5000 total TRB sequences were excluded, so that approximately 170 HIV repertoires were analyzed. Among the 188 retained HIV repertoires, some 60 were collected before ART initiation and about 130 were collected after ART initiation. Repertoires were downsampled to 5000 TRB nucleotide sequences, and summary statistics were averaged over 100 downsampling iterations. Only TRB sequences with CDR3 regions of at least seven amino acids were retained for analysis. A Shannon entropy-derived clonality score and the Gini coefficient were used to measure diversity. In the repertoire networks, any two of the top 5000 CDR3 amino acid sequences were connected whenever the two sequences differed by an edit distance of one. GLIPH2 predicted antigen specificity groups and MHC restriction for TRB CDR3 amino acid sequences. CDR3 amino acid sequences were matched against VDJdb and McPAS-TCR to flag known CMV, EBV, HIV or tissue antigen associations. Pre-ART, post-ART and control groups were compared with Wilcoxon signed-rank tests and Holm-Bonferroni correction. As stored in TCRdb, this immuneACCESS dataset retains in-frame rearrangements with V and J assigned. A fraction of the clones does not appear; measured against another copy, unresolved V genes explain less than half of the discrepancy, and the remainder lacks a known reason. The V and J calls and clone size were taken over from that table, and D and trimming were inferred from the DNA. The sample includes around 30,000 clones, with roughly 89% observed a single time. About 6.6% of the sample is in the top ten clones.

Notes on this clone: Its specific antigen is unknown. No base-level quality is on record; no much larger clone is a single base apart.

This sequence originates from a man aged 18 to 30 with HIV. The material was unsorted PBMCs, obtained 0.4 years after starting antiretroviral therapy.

The CDR3 region: CASSLDIPYEQYF. The DNA sequence is given as TGCGCCAGCAGCTTGGACATCCCCTACGAGCAGTACTTC. The V and J genes are TRBV5-1 and TRBJ2-7; no D gene is confidently identified. From the germline V gene, CDR1 is SGHRS and CDR2 is YFSETQ. CDR3 length: 13 amino acids, cysteine to phenylalanine. Here the CDR3 DNA is all that survives: 39 bases in frame from base 1. Trimming takes 0 bases from V and 2 bases from J, and the germline ends sit 6 bases apart.